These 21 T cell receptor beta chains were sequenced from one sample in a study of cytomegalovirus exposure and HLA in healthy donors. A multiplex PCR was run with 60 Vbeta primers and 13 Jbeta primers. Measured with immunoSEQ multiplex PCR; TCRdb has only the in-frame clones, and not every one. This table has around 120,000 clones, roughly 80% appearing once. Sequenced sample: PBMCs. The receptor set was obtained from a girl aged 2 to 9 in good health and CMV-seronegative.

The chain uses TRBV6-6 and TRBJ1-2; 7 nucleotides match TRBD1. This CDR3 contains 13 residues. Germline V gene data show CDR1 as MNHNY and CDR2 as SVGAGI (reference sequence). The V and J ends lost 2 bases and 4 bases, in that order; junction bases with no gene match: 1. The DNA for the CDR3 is TGTGCCAGCAGTTACGGACAGGCCTATGGCTACACCTTC. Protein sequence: CASSYGQAYGYTF.

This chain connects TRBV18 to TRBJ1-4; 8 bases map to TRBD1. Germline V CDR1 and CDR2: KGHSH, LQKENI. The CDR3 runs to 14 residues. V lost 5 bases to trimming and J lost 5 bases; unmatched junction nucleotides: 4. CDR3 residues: CASSGTGLNEKLFF. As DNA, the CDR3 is TGTGCCAGCTCAGGGACAGGCTTAAATGAAAAACTGTTTTTT. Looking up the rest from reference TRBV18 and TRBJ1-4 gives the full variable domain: NAGVMQNPRHLVRRRGQEARLRCSPMKGHSHVYWYRQLPEEGLKFMVYLQKENIIDESGMPKERFSAEFPKEGPSILRIQQVVRGDSAAYFCASSGTGLNEKLFFGSGTQLSVL.

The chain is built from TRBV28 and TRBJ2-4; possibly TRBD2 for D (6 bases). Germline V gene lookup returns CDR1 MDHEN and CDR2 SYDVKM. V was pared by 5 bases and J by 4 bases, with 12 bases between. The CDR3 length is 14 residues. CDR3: CASSPPGTKNIQYF. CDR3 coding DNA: TGTGCCAGCAGTCCCCCAGGGACTAAAAACATTCAGTACTTC.

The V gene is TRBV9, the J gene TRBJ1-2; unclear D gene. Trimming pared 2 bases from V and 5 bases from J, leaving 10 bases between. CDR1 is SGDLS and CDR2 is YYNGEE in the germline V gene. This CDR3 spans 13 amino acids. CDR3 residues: CASSVGLLYGYTF. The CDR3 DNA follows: TGTGCCAGCAGCGTCGGTCTCTTATATGGCTACACCTTC.

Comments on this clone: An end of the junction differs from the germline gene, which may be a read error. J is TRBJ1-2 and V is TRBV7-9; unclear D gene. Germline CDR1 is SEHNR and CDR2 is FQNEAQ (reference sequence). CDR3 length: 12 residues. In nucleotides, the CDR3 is TGTTCCAGCAGCCGTACAGACTATGGCTACACCTTC. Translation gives CSSSRTDYGYTF.

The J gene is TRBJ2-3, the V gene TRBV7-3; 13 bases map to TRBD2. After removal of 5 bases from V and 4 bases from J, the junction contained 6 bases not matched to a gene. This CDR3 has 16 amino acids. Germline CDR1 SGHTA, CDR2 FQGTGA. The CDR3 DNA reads TGTGCCAGCAGCGCAACTAGCGGGGGGGCCTCAGATACGCAGTATTTT. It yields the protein CASSATSGGASDTQYF.

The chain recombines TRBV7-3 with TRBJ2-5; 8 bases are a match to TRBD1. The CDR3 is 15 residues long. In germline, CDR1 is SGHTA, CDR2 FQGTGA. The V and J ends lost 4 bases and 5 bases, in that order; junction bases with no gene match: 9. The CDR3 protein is CASSSTGERGETQYF. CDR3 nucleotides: TGTGCCAGCAGCTCGACAGGGGAAAGGGGGGAGACCCAGTACTTC.

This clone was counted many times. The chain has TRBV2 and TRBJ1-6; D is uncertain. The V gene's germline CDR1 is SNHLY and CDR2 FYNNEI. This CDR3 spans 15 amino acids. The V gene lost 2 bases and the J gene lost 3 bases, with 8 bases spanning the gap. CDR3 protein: CASSESGNYNSPLHF. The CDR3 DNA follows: TGTGCCAGCAGTGAAAGCGGCAACTATAATTCACCCCTCCACTTT.

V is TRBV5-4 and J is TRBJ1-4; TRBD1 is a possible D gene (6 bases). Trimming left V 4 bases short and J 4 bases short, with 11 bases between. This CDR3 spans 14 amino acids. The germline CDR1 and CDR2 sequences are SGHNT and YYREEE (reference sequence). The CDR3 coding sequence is TGTGCCAGCAGCATCGGACAGCTTAATGAAAAACTGTTTTTT. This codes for CASSIGQLNEKLFF.

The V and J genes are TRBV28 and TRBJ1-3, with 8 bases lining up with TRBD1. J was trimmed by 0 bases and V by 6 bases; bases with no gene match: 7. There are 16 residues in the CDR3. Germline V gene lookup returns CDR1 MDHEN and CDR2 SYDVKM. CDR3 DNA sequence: TGTGCCAGCAGGGGACAGGTAATCACCTCTGGAAACACCATATATTTT. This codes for CASRGQVITSGNTIYF.

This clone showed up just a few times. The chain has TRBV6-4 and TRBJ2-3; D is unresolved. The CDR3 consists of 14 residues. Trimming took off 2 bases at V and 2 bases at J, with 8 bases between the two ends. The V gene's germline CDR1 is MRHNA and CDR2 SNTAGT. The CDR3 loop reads CASSDGRDTDTQYF. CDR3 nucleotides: TGTGCCAGCAGTGACGGTCGAGACACAGATACGCAGTATTTT.

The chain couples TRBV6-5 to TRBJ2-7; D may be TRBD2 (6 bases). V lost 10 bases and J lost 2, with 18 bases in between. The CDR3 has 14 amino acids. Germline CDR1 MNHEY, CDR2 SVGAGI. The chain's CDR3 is CATVGRRETYEQYF. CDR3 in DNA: TGTGCCACAGTCGGACGGAGGGAAACCTACGAGCAGTACTTC.

The CDR3 protein is CSVDAPSGFYGYTF. The CDR3 DNA follows: TGCAGCGTTGACGCCCCATCGGGGTTTTATGGCTACACCTTC. The gene calls are TRBV29-1 and TRBJ1-2; D gene ambiguous. The CDR3 consists of 14 residues. CDR1 and CDR2 from the germline V gene are SQVTM and ANQGSEA. V was pared by 3 bases and J by 5 bases, with 16 bases between.

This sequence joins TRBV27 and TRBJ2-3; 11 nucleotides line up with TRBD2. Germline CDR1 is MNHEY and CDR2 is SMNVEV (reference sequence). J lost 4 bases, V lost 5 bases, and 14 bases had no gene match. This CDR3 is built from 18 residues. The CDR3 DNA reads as TGTGCCAGCAGTCGCCACGTCATAGCGGGAGGGTCAGCAGATACGCAGTATTTT. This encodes CASSRHVIAGGSADTQYF.

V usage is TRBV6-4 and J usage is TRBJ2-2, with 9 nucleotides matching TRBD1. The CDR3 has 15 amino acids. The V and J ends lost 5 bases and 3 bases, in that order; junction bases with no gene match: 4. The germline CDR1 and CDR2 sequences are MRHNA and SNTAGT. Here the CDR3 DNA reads TGTGCCAGCAGTCGAACAGGGGGCGACACCGGGGAGCTGTTTTTT. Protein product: CASSRTGGDTGELFF.

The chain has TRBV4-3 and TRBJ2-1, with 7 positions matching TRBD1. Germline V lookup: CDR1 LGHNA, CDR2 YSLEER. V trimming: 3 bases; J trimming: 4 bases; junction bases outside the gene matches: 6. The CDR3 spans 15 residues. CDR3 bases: TGCGCCAGCAGCCAGGTAGGGACAGATTACAATGAGCAGTTCTTC. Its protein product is CASSQVGTDYNEQFF.

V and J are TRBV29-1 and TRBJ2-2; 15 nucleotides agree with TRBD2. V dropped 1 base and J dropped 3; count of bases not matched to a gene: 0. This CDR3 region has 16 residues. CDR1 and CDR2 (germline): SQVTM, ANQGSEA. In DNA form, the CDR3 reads TGCAGCGTTGAAGGGACTAGCGGGAGGGACACCGGGGAGCTGTTTTTT. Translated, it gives CSVEGTSGRDTGELFF.

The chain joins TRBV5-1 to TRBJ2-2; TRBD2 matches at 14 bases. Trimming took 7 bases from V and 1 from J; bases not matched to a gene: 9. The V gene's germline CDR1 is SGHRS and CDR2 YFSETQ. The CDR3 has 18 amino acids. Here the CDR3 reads CASSRSGTSGRNTGELFF. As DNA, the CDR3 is TGCGCCAGCTCCAGATCCGGGACTAGCGGGAGGAACACCGGGGAGCTGTTTTTT. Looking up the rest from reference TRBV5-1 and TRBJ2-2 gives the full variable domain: KAGVTQTPRYLIKTRGQQVTLSCSPISGHRSVSWYQQTPGQGLQFLFEYFSETQRNKGNFPGRFSGRQFSNSRSEMNVSTLELGDSALYLCASSRSGTSGRNTGELFFGEGSRLTVL.

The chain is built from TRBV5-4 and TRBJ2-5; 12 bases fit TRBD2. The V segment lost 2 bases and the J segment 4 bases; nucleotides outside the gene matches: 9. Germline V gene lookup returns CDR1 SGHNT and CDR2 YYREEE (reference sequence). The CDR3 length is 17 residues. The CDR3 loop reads CASSFPSGGARGETQYF. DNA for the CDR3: TGTGCCAGCAGCTTTCCTAGCGGGGGGGCCCGGGGAGAGACCCAGTACTTC. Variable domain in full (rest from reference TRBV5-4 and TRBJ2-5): ETGVTQSPTHLIKTRGQQVTLRCSSQSGHNTVSWYQQALGQGPQFIFQYYREEENGRGNFPPRFSGLQFPNYSSELNVNALELDDSALYLCASSFPSGGARGETQYFGPGTRLLVL.

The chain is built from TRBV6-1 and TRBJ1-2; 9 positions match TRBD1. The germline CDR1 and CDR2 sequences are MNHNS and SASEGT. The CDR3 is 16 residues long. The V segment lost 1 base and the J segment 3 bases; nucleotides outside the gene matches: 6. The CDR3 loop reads CASSEDVNRGHYGYTF. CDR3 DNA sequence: TGTGCCAGCAGTGAAGACGTAAACAGGGGGCACTATGGCTACACCTTC.

The CDR3 DNA follows: TGTGCCATCAGTGAAGCAGGGGTTGATTATGGCTACACCTTC. Translation: CAISEAGVDYGYTF. This chain connects TRBV10-3 to TRBJ1-2; D may be TRBD1 (6 bases). CDR3 length: 14 residues. Germline values: CDR1 ENHRY, CDR2 SYGVKD. V was cut by 3 bases and J by 5 bases, with 13 bases left in between.